These 9 T cell receptor beta chains were sequenced from one sample in a study of blood T cell repertoires in COVID-19. Method: immunoSEQ multiplex PCR; TCRdb's copy keeps in-frame clones and lacks some. Of about 500,000 clones listed, about nine tenths were seen once; the top ten hold under 0.75%. Sample: PBMCs or T cells enriched from blood (not recorded which). All receptors come from a woman between 18 and 29 years old who had recovered from COVID-19.

The chain is built from TRBV28 and TRBJ2-3; 14 bases fit TRBD2. CDR3 length: 16 residues. The germline V gene has CDR1 MDHEN and CDR2 SYDVKM. V shed 9 bases and J 2 bases; nucleotides not matched to a gene: 7. The CDR3 coding sequence is TGTGCCAGTAGACTAGCGGGGGGGTATAACACAGATACGCAGTATTTT. Translating it yields CASRLAGGYNTDTQYF.

There are a few counts of this clone. Compared with germline, one end of the junction differs, possibly owing to a read error. The genes are TRBV28 and TRBJ1-2; D unclear. From germline, CDR1 is MDHEN and CDR2 SYDVKM. CDR3 length: 13 amino acids. CDR3 sequence (DNA): TGTGCCAGCAGTTTATCGATAAAAGAGTCGAGGGTCTTC. Protein: CASSLSIKESRVF.

The chain couples TRBV9 to TRBJ2-7, with 8 nucleotides matching TRBD1. The CDR3 totals 16 residues. J lost 2 bases, V lost 0 bases, and 7 bases had no gene match. Per germline, CDR1 SGDLS and CDR2 YYNGEE. DNA of the CDR3: TGTGCCAGCAGCGTAGAAGCAGGGGGCGAAACCTACGAGCAGTACTTC. It encodes CASSVEAGGETYEQYF.

The gene calls are TRBV9 and TRBJ2-1; a weak D match, TRBD2 (7 bases). Between the trimmed V and J ends, which lost 4 bases and 8 bases, there was a span of 19 bases. Germline loops: CDR1 SGDLS, CDR2 YYNGEE. The CDR3 extends over 15 amino acids. CDR3 nucleotides: TGTGCCAGCAGCACATGGGGGGGGCAAAGCGATGAGCAGTTCTTC. Its protein product is CASSTWGGQSDEQFF.

The chain links TRBV2 to TRBJ2-4; D remains ambiguous. Trimming removed 5 bases at V and 6 bases at J, with 17 bases between. The germline V gene encodes CDR1 SNHLY and CDR2 FYNNEI. The CDR3 is 15 amino acids. This CDR3 reads CASSHGQTAGNIQYF. CDR3 coding DNA: TGTGCCAGCAGTCATGGTCAAACTGCCGGAAACATTCAGTACTTC.

This chain uses TRBV3-1 (or the pseudogene TRBV3-2) with TRBJ1-4; D call uncertain. V lost 3 bases and J 5 bases, leaving 16 bases between the germline ends. The CDR3 has 16 residues. CDR1 and CDR2 from the germline V gene are LGHDT and YNNKEL (reference sequence). The CDR3 sequence: CASSHSTETANEKLFF. The DNA for the CDR3 is TGTGCCAGCAGCCACTCCACAGAGACCGCGAATGAAAAACTGTTTTTT.

V usage is TRBV2 and J usage is TRBJ2-5; D call uncertain. Germline V lookup: CDR1 SNHLY, CDR2 FYNNEI. The CDR3 is 13 amino acids. With 2 bases removed from V and 5 bases from J, the gap between germline ends came to 9 bases. This chain's CDR3 is CASSEHQWETQYF. The DNA for the CDR3 is TGTGCCAGCAGTGAACACCAGTGGGAGACCCAGTACTTC.

The chain recombines TRBV27 with TRBJ1-1; D not resolved. The V gene lost 2 bases and the J gene lost 3 bases, with 13 bases spanning the gap. This CDR3 has 15 amino acids. Germline CDR1 is MNHEY and CDR2 is SMNVEV (reference sequence). CDR3 loop: CASSLVRDSDTEAFF. The CDR3 DNA reads TGTGCCAGCAGTTTAGTGAGGGATTCGGACACTGAAGCTTTCTTT.

V is TRBV6-5 and J is TRBJ2-1; 11 bases agree with TRBD2. The V segment lost 6 bases and the J segment 5 bases; nucleotides outside the gene matches: 3. CDR3 size: 14 residues. Germline values: CDR1 MNHEY, CDR2 SVGAGI. Here the CDR3 DNA reads TGTGCCAGCAGGGATAGCGGGGGGGACAATGAGCAGTTCTTC. Its translation is CASRDSGGDNEQFF.